This T cell receptor beta chain was recorded in a study of cytomegalovirus exposure and HLA in healthy donors. Unmatched junction bases numbered 2, after V lost 3 bases and J lost 6 bases. Germline assignment: CDR1 SGHDT and CDR2 YYEEEE. There are 14 residues in the CDR3. The PCR used 60 Vbeta and 13 Jbeta primers. Generated by immunoSEQ multiplex PCR, the TCRdb table keeps only in-frame clones and is missing some. The sample includes some 71,000 clones, around three quarters of them seen just once. The receptor was isolated from a woman between 45 and 60 years old in good health and CMV-seropositive. The chain combines TRBV5-6 with TRBJ2-2; TRBD2 agrees at 10 bases. The sample was PBMCs. DNA for the CDR3: TGTGCCAGCAGCTATCTAGCGGGAGCCGGGGAGCTGTTTTTT. It codes for CASSYLAGAGELFF.